Following are 11 T cell receptor beta chains from one sample sequenced in a study of blood T cell repertoires in COVID-19 (dated by TCRdb to about 2020). Library construction relied on the immunoSEQ multiplex PCR assay. TCRdb stores this immuneACCESS table with in-frame sequences only. Part of the clones is absent; in the studies checked, under half of the shortfall reflects unresolved V genes, and no reason is known for the rest. In all, the sample holds about 74,000 clones, and approximately 83% of those were seen once. The biggest ten clones account for around 41% of the sample. The sample comprised peripheral blood. The source is a man older than 75 with acute or convalescent COVID-19.

CDR3 in amino acids: CASEAGGREQYF. The CDR3 DNA follows: TGTGCCAGCGAAGCGGGGGGACGGGAGCAGTACTTC. The chain is built from TRBV28 and TRBJ2-7; 9 bases are a match to TRBD2. CDR3 length: 12 residues. Germline-derived CDR1 and CDR2 are MDHEN and SYDVKM. Trimming took 8 bases from V and 7 from J; bases not matched to a gene: 6.

The rearrangement uses TRBV7-2 and TRBJ1-1; no definite D call. The CDR3 is 14 amino acids. The V end lost 3 bases, the J end lost 1 base, and 9 bases lay between the germline ends. The germline CDR1 and CDR2 sequences are SGHTA and FQGNSA. The CDR3 is CASSLGHANTEAFF. CDR3 DNA sequence: TGTGCCAGCAGCTTGGGCCACGCGAACACTGAAGCTTTCTTT.

In its sample, this clone was seen a few times. This chain connects TRBV7-9 to TRBJ2-7; perhaps TRBD1 as D (6 bases). Trimming stripped 5 bases from V and 4 bases from J, with 18 bases between. The CDR3 loop spans 15 amino acids. The germline gives CDR1 SEHNR, CDR2 FQNEAQ (reference sequence). CDR3 sequence reads: CASSLFGGDKYEQYF. DNA of the CDR3: TGTGCCAGCAGCCTCTTTGGGGGCGACAAATACGAGCAGTACTTC.

The rearrangement joins TRBV12-3 or TRBV12-4 to TRBJ1-2; 8 bases fit TRBD1. The V segment lost 5 bases and the J segment 12 bases; nucleotides outside the gene matches: 8. The CDR3 has 12 amino acids. For the CDR3, the DNA is TGTGCCAGCAGTCCTAGAGGGACAGGTAACACCTTC. Protein sequence: CASSPRGTGNTF.

The rearrangement uses TRBV6-5 and TRBJ1-1; the D gene is possibly TRBD1 (6 bases). With 0 bases removed from V and 7 bases from J, the gap between germline ends came to 15 bases. There are 15 residues in the CDR3. Germline-derived CDR1 and CDR2 are MNHEY and SVGAGI. CDR3 sequence (DNA): TGTGCCAGCAGTTACTCGGGCAGGGGAGGGCTTGAAGCTTTCTTT. This gives the protein CASSYSGRGGLEAFF.

This clone appeared once. This chain joins TRBV14 and TRBJ2-2; D perhaps matches TRBD2 (6 bases). V was trimmed by 4 bases and J by 4 bases, leaving 13 bases between them. Germline V gives CDR1 SGHDN, CDR2 FVKESK. The CDR3 contains 15 residues. CDR3 nucleotide sequence: TGTGCCAGCAGCCTTTATCGCGGGATCACCGGGGAGCTGTTTTTT. It encodes CASSLYRGITGELFF.

The J gene is TRBJ1-1, the V gene TRBV4-3; no definite D call. V was shortened by 0 bases and J by 6 bases, with 8 bases between the two germline ends. The CDR3 extends over 13 amino acids. Germline V gene lookup returns CDR1 LGHNA and CDR2 YSLEER. CDR3 amino acids: CASSQDGDSEAFF. DNA of the CDR3: TGCGCCAGCAGCCAAGACGGAGACTCTGAAGCTTTCTTT.

J is TRBJ1-1 and V is TRBV4-3; no clear D gene. Per germline, CDR1 LGHNA and CDR2 YSLEER. Deletions cut 0 bases from V and 0 bases from J, with 8 bases between. The CDR3 runs 15 residues. CDR3 sequence: CASSQELFVNTEAFF. The CDR3 region has the DNA TGCGCCAGCAGCCAAGAATTATTCGTGAACACTGAAGCTTTCTTT.

The CDR3 DNA is TGCGCCAGCCGGGGGCGGGGAGGGACCGGGGAGCTGTTTTTT. Protein sequence: CASRGRGGTGELFF. V is TRBV10-2 and J is TRBJ2-2; a weak D match, TRBD2 (7 bases). The length of the CDR3 is 14 residues. Trimming took 8 bases from V and 5 from J, leaving 15 bases between them. CDR1 and CDR2 (germline): WSHSY, SAAADI.

This sequence joins TRBV19 and TRBJ1-6; 9 bases match TRBD1. V trimming: 6 bases; J trimming: 6 bases; junction bases outside the gene matches: 6. CDR3 size: 15 residues. Germline V gene data show CDR1 as LNHDA and CDR2 as SQIVND (reference sequence). Written as DNA, the CDR3 is TGTGCCAGTAGGGGACAGGGAGGATTTAATTCACCCCTCCACTTT. This codes for CASRGQGGFNSPLHF.

The rearrangement joins TRBV18 to TRBJ2-5; TRBD1 might be the D (6 bases). CDR3 length: 14 amino acids. V lost 8 bases and J lost 2, with 15 bases in between. Germline V gene sequence: CDR1 KGHSH, CDR2 LQKENI. The CDR3 loop is CASAVLRGQETQYF. The DNA for the CDR3 is TGTGCCAGCGCCGTTTTGAGGGGGCAAGAGACCCAGTACTTC.